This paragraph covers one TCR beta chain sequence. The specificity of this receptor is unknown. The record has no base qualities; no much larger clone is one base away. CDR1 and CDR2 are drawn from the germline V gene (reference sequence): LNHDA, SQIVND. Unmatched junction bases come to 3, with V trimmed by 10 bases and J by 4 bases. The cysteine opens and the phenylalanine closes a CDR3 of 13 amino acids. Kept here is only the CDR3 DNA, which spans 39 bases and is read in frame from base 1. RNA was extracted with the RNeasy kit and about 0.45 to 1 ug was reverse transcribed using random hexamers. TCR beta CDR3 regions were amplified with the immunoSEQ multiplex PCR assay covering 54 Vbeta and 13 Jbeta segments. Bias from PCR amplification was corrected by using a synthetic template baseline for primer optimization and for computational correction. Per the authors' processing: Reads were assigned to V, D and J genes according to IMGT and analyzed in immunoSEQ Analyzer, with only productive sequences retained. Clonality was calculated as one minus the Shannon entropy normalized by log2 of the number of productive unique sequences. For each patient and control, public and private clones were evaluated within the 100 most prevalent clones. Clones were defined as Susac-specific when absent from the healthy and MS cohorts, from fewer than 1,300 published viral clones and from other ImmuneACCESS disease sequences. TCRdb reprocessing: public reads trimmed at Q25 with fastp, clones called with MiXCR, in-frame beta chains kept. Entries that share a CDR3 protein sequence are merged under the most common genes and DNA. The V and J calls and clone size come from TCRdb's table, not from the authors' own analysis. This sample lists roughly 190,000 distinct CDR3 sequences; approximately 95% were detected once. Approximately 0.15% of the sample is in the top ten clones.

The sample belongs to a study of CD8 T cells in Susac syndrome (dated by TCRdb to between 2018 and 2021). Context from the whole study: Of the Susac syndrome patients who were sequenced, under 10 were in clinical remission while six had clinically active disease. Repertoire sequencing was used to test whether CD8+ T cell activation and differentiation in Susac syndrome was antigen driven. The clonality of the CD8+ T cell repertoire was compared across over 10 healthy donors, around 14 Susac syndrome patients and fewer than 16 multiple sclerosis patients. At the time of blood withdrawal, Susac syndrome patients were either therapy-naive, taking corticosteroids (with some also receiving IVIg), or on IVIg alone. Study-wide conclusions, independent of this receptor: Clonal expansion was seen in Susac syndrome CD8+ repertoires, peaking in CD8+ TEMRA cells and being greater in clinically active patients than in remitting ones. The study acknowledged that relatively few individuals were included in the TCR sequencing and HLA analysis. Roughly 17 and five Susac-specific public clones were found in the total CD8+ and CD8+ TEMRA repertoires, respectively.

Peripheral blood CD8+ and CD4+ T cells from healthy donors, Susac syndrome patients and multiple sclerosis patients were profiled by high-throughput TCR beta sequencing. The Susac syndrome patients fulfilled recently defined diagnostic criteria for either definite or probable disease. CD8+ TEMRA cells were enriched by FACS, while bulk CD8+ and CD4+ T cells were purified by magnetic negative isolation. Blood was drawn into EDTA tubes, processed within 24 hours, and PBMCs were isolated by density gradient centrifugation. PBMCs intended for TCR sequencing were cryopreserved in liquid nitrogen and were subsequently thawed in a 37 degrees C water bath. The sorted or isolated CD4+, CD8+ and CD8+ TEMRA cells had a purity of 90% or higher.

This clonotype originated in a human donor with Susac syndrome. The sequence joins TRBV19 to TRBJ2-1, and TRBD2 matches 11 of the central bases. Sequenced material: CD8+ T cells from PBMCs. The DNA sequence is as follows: TGTGCCACTTCTAGCGGGGGGTACAATGAGCAGTTCTTC. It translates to CATSSGGYNEQFF. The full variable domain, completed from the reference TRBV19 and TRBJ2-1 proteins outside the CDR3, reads DGGITQSPKYLFRKEGQNVTLSCEQNLNHDAMYWYRQDPGQGLRLIYYSQIVNDFQKGDIAEGYSVSREKKESFPLTVTSAQKNPTAFYLCATSSGGYNEQFFGPGTRLTVL.